This TCR beta chain was obtained from a study of OX40 agonist ivuxolimab in advanced cancers. As for the study more broadly: The costimulatory receptor OX40 (CD134) was targeted by ivuxolimab, a fully human IgG2 agonistic monoclonal antibody. Intravenous ivuxolimab was administered to patients every 2 weeks at six dose levels: 0.01, 0.1, 0.3, 1.5, 3 and 10 mg/kg. Among the approximately 50 dose-escalation patients, 19 had hepatocellular carcinoma, approximately 15 melanoma, 9 renal cell carcinoma and 9 head and neck cancer. In the dose-escalation cohort, 70% to 90% of patients were male, and the mean age was 60 years with a range of roughly 23 to 90. Prior anti-PD-1, anti-PD-L1 or anti-CTLA-4 therapy was permitted, and 40% to 50% of dose-escalation patients had received checkpoint inhibitors. Partial responses were achieved by three dose-escalation patients, of whom one had hepatocellular carcinoma and two had cutaneous melanoma. The point of sequencing TCRbeta in the periphery was to test whether ivuxolimab changed TCR sequence diversity and drove clonal T-cell expansion. The paper reports the monotherapy dose-escalation portion (N of about 50 patients) of the phase I ivuxolimab trial. What the authors observed across the whole study: Low levels of normalized T-cell clonal expansion were also seen in some nonresponding patients. The antigen specificity of the peripheral T cells that underwent clonal expansion was not determined. In partial responders in the 0.1-3.0 mg/kg groups, normalized peripheral clonal expansion was found to be among the lowest, especially among CD8+ T cells. After ivuxolimab, more expanded clones were found on average in CD8+ T cells than in CD4+ T cells. At doses from 0.1 to 3.0 mg/kg, clonal expansion was seen in both CD4+ and CD8+ blood T cells between baseline and week 6.

The germline V end is reduced by 0 bases and the J end by 5 bases; junction bases left unmatched: 3. The CDR3, cysteine through phenylalanine, is 15 amino acids long. The entry retains the CDR3 DNA only, 45 bases that are in frame from base 1. CDR1 SGHRS and CDR2 YFSETQ were looked up in the germline V gene. Comments on this clone: Which antigen it targets is not known. No base qualities exist here, and no much larger clone lies one base off it.

Patients with autoimmune disease history or receiving systemic immunosuppression were excluded from the trial. Peripheral blood for TCR sequencing was drawn from every dose cohort at baseline, at cycle 4 day 1 and at cycle 7 day 1. Samples were obtained from an open-label, multicenter, first-in-human phase I dose-escalation trial of ivuxolimab. Adults with locally advanced or metastatic head and neck squamous cell, hepatocellular, melanoma or renal cell carcinoma were enrolled in the trial. Before TCR sequencing, CD4+ T cells and CD8+ T cells were sorted from peripheral blood as separate populations. Genomic DNA was extracted from sorted cells for sequencing of the TCRbeta CDR3 region. The immunoSEQ Assay was used to sequence the TCRbeta CDR3 regions. Drawn from immuneACCESS, this table holds only the in-frame rearrangements with V and J called that TCRdb kept. Clones are partly lost; checked studies trace under half to an unresolved V gene and leave the rest unexplained. In this sample the table shows some 50,000 clones, 65% to 90% of which occur a single time. Of the sample, roughly 6.5% falls within the top ten clones.

The sequence joins TRBV5-1 to TRBJ2-2; TRBD2 lines up with 8 middle nucleotides. The receptor's source is an adult with an advanced solid tumor such as melanoma, head and neck, liver or kidney cancer. The source was CD4+ or CD8+ T cells sorted from blood, collected in a trial of the OX40 agonist ivuxolimab. The DNA is as follows: TGCGCCAGCAGCTTGGATGCGGGAGGAACCGGGGAGCTGTTTTTT. It codes for CASSLDAGGTGELFF.